This record looks at one T cell receptor beta chain sequence and its context. This clonotype appeared many times. Its antigen has not been determined. There are no base qualities to consult, and no much larger clone falls within one base. The lymph node samples were taken from the axillary draining lymph nodes of breast cancer patients. These data originate in a study of breast tumors, draining lymph nodes, adjacent tissues (TCRdb year 2016). About the study as a whole: Breast cancer patients provided tumor, adjacent nontumor tissue and axillary lymph nodes, and the study compared the TCR beta repertoires across these three sources. The study was designed to assess the relationships and possible T-cell exchange between tumor, surrounding tissue and draining lymph node repertoires in human breast cancer.

Trimming takes 2 bases from V and 1 base from J, and the germline ends sit 13 bases apart. There are 16 amino acids in the CDR3, from cysteine to phenylalanine inclusive. Solely the CDR3 DNA is kept, with 48 bases framed from the first base. CDR1 and CDR2 are drawn from the germline V gene: MGHRA, YSYEKL. Here is what the overall study found, with its caveats: Tumor T-cell repertoires showed less diversity than lymph node repertoires and more diversity than nontumor tissue repertoires, and tumor T-cell repertoires showed preferential V and J gene usage. Tumor and nontumor tissue repertoires were found to be significantly more similar in luminal-like than in basal-like breast cancer. A scenario in which most tumor T cells derive from the lymph node and then expand within tumor tissue was judged to be consistent with the data. Rather than being directly demonstrated, the conclusion that tumor T cells originate in lymph nodes was presented as consistent with a hypothesis.

The sequencer was an Illumina HiSeq 2000. Multiplex PCR amplification was used to generate the TCR beta chain libraries. The amplified TCR beta chain products were analyzed by high-throughput sequencing. TCRdb passed the public sequencing reads through fastp at Q25 and MiXCR, retaining productive beta sequences. For every CDR3 protein sequence, its rows merge into one entry that carries the most common genes and DNA. A total of tens of thousands of distinct CDR3 sequences appear in this sample, around 30% of them only once. The top ten hold about 8% of the sample. The source material was axillary lymph node tissue. The clonotype comes from a female donor with breast cancer. Some clones in this sample may be carry-over from other donors' samples. The sequence links TRBV4-1 to TRBJ2-3, with TRBD2 perhaps the D gene, on 6 matching bases. The DNA sequence is TGCGCCAGCAGCCAAACGGGAGTAAGGGGCACAGATACGCAGTATTTT. Its translation reads: CASSQTGVRGTDTQYF.